The 3 T cell receptor beta chains below were found in one sample sequenced in a study of blood T cell repertoires in COVID-19. Produced via immunoSEQ multiplex PCR; TCRdb's table is partial and in-frame only. The data contain 150,000 to 200,000 clones, roughly 82% of them singletons. The specimen sequenced was peripheral blood. Source of these receptors: a woman between 65 and 79 years old with acute or convalescent COVID-19.

This sequence joins TRBV27 and TRBJ2-7, with 7 bases aligning to TRBD1. The CDR3 contains 15 residues. In germline, CDR1 is MNHEY, CDR2 SMNVEV (reference sequence). V lost 8 bases and J lost 6; bases outside the gene matches: 16. The CDR3 here is CASGPYRGDNIEQYF. The CDR3 DNA reads TGTGCCAGCGGTCCTTACAGGGGCGATAATATCGAGCAGTACTTC.

The chain joins TRBV18 to TRBJ2-4, with 9 positions matching TRBD1. This CDR3 contains 15 residues. V shed 3 bases, J shed 6 bases, and the junction held 6 bases outside the gene matches. The germline V gene has CDR1 KGHSH and CDR2 LQKENI. CDR3: CASSPSGTGLNIQYF. The CDR3 DNA is TGTGCCAGCTCACCCTCCGGGACAGGGTTAAACATTCAGTACTTC.

This chain links TRBV19 with TRBJ1-2; D gene uncertain. V lost 6 bases to trimming and J lost 6 bases, with 8 bases between them. The CDR3 length is 11 residues. CDR1 is LNHDA, CDR2 SQIVND, per germline (reference sequence). The CDR3 region is CASRIGNGYTF. As DNA, the CDR3 is TGTGCCAGTAGGATCGGGAATGGCTACACCTTC. Using reference TRBV19 and TRBJ1-2 for the parts outside the CDR3, the full variable domain is DGGITQSPKYLFRKEGQNVTLSCEQNLNHDAMYWYRQDPGQGLRLIYYSQIVNDFQKGDIAEGYSVSREKKESFPLTVTSAQKNPTAFYLCASRIGNGYTFGSGTRLTVV.